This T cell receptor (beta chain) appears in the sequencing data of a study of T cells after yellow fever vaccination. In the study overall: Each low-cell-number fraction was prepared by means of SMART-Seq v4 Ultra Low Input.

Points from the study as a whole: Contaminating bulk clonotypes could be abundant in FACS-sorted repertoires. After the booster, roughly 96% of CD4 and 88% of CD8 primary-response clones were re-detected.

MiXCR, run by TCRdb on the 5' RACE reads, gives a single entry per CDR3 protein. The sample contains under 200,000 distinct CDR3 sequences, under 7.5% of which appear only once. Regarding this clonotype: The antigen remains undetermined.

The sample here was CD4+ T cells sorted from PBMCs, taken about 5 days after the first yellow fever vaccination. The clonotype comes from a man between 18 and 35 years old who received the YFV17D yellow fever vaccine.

CDR3 loop: CASSSGHRNEKLFF. CDR3 DNA: TGTGCCAGCAGCTCGGGACACCGTAATGAAAAACTGTTTTTT. The V gene is TRBV5-8, the J gene TRBJ1-4; tentatively, D is TRBD1 (6 bases). This CDR3 has 14 amino acids. Germline V gene data show CDR1 as SGHTS and CDR2 as YDEGEE. With 3 bases removed from V and 4 bases from J, the gap between germline ends came to 10 bases.